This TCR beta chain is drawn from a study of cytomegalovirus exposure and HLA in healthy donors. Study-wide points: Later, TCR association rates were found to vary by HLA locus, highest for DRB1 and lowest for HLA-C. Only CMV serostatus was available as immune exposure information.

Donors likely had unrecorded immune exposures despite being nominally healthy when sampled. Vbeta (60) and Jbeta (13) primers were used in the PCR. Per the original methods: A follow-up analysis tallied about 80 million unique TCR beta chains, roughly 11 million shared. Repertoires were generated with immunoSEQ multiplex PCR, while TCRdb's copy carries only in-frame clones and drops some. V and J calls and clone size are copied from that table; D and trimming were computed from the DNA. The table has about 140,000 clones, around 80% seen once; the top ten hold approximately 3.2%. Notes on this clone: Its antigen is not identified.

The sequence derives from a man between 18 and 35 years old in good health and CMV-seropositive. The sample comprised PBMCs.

CDR3 nucleotides: TGTGCCAGCAGCTCGGACAGGGGCACTGAAGCTTTCTTT. Amino acid sequence: CASSSDRGTEAFF. The chain links TRBV11-2 to TRBJ1-1; 9 nucleotides match TRBD1. The CDR3 length is 13 residues. V dropped 4 bases and J dropped 4; count of bases not matched to a gene: 1. Per the germline V gene, CDR1 is SGHAT and CDR2 is FQNNGV.